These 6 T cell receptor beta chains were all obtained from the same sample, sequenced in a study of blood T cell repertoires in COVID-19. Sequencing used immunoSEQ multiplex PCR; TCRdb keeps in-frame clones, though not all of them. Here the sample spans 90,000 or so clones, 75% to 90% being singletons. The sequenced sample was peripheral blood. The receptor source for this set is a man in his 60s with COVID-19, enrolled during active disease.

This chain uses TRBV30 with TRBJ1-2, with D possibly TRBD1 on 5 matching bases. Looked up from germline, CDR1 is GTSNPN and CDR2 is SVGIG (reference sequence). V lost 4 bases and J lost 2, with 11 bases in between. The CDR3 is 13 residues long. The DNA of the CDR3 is TGTGCCTGGACCGGGACTGGAAACTATGGCTACACCTTC. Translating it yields CAWTGTGNYGYTF.

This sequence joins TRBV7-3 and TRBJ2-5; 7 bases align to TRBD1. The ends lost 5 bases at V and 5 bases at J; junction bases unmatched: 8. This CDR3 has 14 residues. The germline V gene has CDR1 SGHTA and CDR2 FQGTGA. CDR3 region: CASSADREGETQYF. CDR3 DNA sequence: TGTGCCAGCAGCGCAGACAGGGAAGGGGAGACCCAGTACTTC.

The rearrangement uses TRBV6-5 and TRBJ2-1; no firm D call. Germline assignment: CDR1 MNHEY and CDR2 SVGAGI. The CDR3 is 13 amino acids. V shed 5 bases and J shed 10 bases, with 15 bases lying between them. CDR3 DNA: TGTGCCAGCAGTCTTTTCCGGTATCAAGAGCAGTTCTTC. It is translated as CASSLFRYQEQFF.

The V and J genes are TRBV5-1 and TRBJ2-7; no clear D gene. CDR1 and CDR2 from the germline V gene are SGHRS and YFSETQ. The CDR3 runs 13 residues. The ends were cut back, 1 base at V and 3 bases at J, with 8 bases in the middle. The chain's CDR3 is CASSLSTYYEQYF. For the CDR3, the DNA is TGCGCCAGCAGCTTGAGCACTTACTACGAGCAGTACTTC.

The DNA for the CDR3 is TGTGCCAGCAGCCTCCTAGTTAGCGGGGAGCTGTTTTTT. It encodes CASSLLVSGELFF. The chain has TRBV12-3 or TRBV12-4 and TRBJ2-2; D gene ambiguous. The V gene lost 6 bases and the J gene lost 7 bases, with 12 bases spanning the gap. The CDR3 has 13 amino acids.

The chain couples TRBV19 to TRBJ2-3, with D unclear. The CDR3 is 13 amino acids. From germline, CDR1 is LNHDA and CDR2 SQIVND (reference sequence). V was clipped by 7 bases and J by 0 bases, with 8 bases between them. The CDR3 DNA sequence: TGTGCCAGTAAGTACAGAAGCACAGATACGCAGTATTTT. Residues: CASKYRSTDTQYF.